This TCR beta chain was recovered during a study of human T cells and chemical hapten exposure. Study as a whole: A patient group, mainly female, showed alopecia areata, totalis or universalis.

Individual cDNA molecules (in the library) carried attached unique molecular identifiers. TCRdb re-called the RACE reads with MiXCR, one entry per CDR3 protein. The sample holds about 290,000 distinct CDR3 sequences, about 7.7% seen once. Per the germline V gene, CDR1 is SGHRS and CDR2 is YFSETQ. The CDR3 sequence is 16 residues long. With 0 bases removed from V and 0 bases from J, the gap between germline ends came to 7 bases. This clonotype was picked up a small number of times. Antigen specificity is unknown. Indicated time point: pre-sensitization, week 0. This sample's treatment: therapeutic diphenylcyclopropenone sensitization with weekly scalp DPC. Findings and limits, study-wide: Expanded TCRs grouped into significantly more large CDR3 similarity clusters than controls produced.

The sequencing used whole blood, collected in connection with sensitization to the hapten diphenylcyclopropenone (DPC). The chain employs TRBV5-1 and TRBJ1-6; no firm D call. This clonotype was sampled from a man younger than 35 with alopecia areata. Some clones in this sample may be carry-over from other donors' samples. The CDR3 DNA is TGCGCCAGCAGCTTGGGAACGAGCTCCTATAATTCACCCCTCCACTTT. Its translation: CASSLGTSSYNSPLHF.